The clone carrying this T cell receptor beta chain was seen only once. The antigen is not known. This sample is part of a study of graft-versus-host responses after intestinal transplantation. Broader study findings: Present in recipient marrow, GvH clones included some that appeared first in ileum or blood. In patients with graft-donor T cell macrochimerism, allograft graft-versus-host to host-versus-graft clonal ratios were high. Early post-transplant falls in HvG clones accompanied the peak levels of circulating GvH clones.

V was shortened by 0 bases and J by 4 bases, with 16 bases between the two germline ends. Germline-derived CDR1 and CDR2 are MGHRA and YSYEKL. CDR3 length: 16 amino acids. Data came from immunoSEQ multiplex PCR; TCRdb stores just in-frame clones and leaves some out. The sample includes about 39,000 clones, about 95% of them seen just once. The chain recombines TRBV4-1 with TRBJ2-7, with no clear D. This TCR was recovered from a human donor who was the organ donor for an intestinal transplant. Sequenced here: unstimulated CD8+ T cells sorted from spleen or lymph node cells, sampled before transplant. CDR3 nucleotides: TGCGCCAGCAGCCAAGAATCAGTTACAGACTTTTACGAGCAGTACTTC. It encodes CASSQESVTDFYEQYF.